This entry concerns a single T cell receptor beta chain. What it recognizes is unknown. These data come from a study of CD8+CD57+ T cells in acquired aplastic anemia. At the level of the study: Across the sorted CD4+ and CD8+ cells, DNA amounts averaged approximately 3 ug. Healthy donor CD4+ samples were sequenced to a depth that averaged around 9.8 million reads. Whole-study findings and limits: No significant patient-versus-control difference appeared in CD8+ Simpson's diversity. It was found that some 31 CD8+ CDR3 sequences were shared between patients and controls.

V was trimmed by 5 bases and J by 5 bases, leaving 12 bases between them. The CDR3 is 13 amino acids. The germline gives CDR1 LNHDA, CDR2 SQIVND (reference sequence). Template material for TCR beta VDJ and CDR3 profiling consisted of genomic DNA. From the reads, TCRdb called clonotypes with MiXCR, one entry per CDR3 protein. The sample carries some 150,000 distinct CDR3 sequences, 35% to 50% recorded once. The chain recombines TRBV19 with TRBJ1-1; D is perhaps TRBD1 (5 bases). Sequencing was carried out using sorted CD4+, CD8+, or CD8+CD57+ T cells (not recorded which) from PBMCs. This receptor was identified in a human donor in good health, serving as a control. This chain's CDR3 is CASSWTTGTEAFF. DNA for the CDR3: TGTGCCAGTAGTTGGACAACCGGGACTGAAGCTTTCTTT. The full variable domain, completed using reference TRBV19 and TRBJ1-1, is DGGITQSPKYLFRKEGQNVTLSCEQNLNHDAMYWYRQDPGQGLRLIYYSQIVNDFQKGDIAEGYSVSREKKESFPLTVTSAQKNPTAFYLCASSWTTGTEAFFGQGTRLTVV.